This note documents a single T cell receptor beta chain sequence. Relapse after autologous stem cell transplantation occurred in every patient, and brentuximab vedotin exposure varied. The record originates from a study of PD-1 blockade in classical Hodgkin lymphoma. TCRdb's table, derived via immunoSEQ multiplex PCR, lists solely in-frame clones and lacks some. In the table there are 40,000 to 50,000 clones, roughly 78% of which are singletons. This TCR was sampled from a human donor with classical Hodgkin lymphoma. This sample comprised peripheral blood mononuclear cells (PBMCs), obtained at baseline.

The CDR3 nucleotides read TGTGCCAGTAGTCCACGGAGTCGCACTGAAGCTTTCTTT. Its translation: CASSPRSRTEAFF. The chain uses TRBV19 and TRBJ1-1; D is uncertain. The germline V gene has CDR1 LNHDA and CDR2 SQIVND (reference sequence). The CDR3 is 13 amino acids. V was clipped by 5 bases and J by 4 bases, with 11 bases between them.